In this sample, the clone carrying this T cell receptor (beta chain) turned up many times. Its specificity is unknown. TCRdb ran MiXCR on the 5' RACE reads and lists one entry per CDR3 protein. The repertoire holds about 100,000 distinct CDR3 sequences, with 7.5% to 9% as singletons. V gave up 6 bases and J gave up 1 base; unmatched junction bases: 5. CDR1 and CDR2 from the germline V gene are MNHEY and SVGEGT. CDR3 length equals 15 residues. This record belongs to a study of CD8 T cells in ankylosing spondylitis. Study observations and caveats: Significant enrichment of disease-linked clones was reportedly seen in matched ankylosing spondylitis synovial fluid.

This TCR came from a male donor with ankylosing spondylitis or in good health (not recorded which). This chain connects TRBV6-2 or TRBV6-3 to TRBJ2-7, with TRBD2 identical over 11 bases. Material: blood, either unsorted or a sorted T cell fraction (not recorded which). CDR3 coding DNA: TGTGCCAGCAGGGCCGGGACTAGCGGTTCCTACGAGCAGTACTTC. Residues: CASRAGTSGSYEQYF.